Listed below are T cell receptor beta chains from one sample, sequenced in a study of regulatory T cells in long-lasting Graves disease. TCRdb reprocessed the multiplex PCR reads with MiXCR, giving one entry per CDR3 protein. The sample has some 370,000 distinct CDR3 sequences, 12% seen once. This sample also belongs to another study, concerning T cells in Graves' hyperthyroidism and ophthalmopathy.

The sequencing used peripheral blood mononuclear cells (PBMCs), collected at new diagnosis, from a patient treated with antithyroid drugs. Source of these receptors: a woman aged 18 to 35 with Graves disease. The CDR3 runs from the conserved cysteine through the conserved F or W. The order of the fields is CDR3 protein, CDR3 DNA, D gene, V gene, clone size, J gene. A D gene is named only where the DNA matches it firmly. Size is omitted from some rows. Given values are once, few, many or a class for expanded clones.

CDR3aa: CASSQRLNQETQYF
CDR3nt: TGTGCCAGCAGCCAACGTCTGAACCAAGAGACCCAGTACTTC
d_gene: NA
v_gene: TRBV3-1
abundance: many
j_gene: TRBJ2-5

CDR3aa: CASSLDLSDTEAFF
CDR3nt: TGTGCCAGCAGCTTGGACCTTTCGGACACTGAAGCTTTCTTT
d_gene: NA
v_gene: TRBV5-5
abundance: many
j_gene: TRBJ1-1

CDR3aa: CAISGDAGPARNSPLHF
CDR3nt: TGTGCCATCAGTGGAGATGCAGGGCCGGCTCGTAATTCACCCCTCCACTTT
d_gene: NA
v_gene: TRBV10-3
abundance: many
j_gene: TRBJ1-6

CDR3aa: CASKMGGGEETQYF
CDR3nt: TGTGCCAGCAAAATGGGGGGCGGTGAAGAGACCCAGTACTTC
d_gene: NA
v_gene: TRBV2
abundance: NA
j_gene: TRBJ2-5

CDR3aa: CASSFRGLSSGANVLTF
CDR3nt: TGTGCCAGCAGTTTTAGGGGCCTCTCCTCTGGGGCCAACGTCCTGACTTTC
d_gene: NA
v_gene: TRBV27
abundance: many
j_gene: TRBJ2-6

CDR3aa: CASSIGGLTEAFF
CDR3nt: TGTGCCAGTAGTATCGGGGGGCTCACTGAAGCTTTCTTT
d_gene: NA
v_gene: TRBV19
abundance: NA
j_gene: TRBJ1-1

CDR3aa: CSSANRGAFYNEQFF
CDR3nt: TGCAGTTCAGCTAATCGGGGGGCGTTCTACAATGAGCAGTTCTTC
d_gene: NA
v_gene: TRBV20-1
abundance: many
j_gene: TRBJ2-1

CDR3aa: CASSWAGGSSTDTQYF
CDR3nt: TGTGCCAGCAGCTGGGCAGGGGGCTCTAGCACAGATACGCAGTATTTT
d_gene: TRBD1
v_gene: TRBV7-8
abundance: NA
j_gene: TRBJ2-3

CDR3aa: CASSSSGGAFSEQFF
CDR3nt: TGTGCCAGCAGTTCAAGCGGGGGGGCCTTCTCTGAGCAGTTCTTC
d_gene: TRBD2
v_gene: TRBV12-3/TRBV12-4
abundance: many
j_gene: TRBJ2-1

CDR3aa: CSARPIGGGAYEQFF
CDR3nt: TGCAGTGCTAGACCCATAGGCGGGGGGGCCTATGAGCAGTTCTTC
d_gene: TRBD2
v_gene: TRBV20-1
abundance: few
j_gene: TRBJ2-1

CDR3aa: CSACGPYQPQHF
CDR3nt: TGCAGTGCTTGTGGGCCGTATCAGCCCCAGCATTTT
d_gene: NA
v_gene: TRBV20-1
abundance: many
j_gene: TRBJ1-5

CDR3aa: CASSTPEGVHGYTF
CDR3nt: TGTGCCAGCAGCACTCCAGAGGGGGTACATGGCTACACCTTC
d_gene: NA
v_gene: TRBV13
abundance: many
j_gene: TRBJ1-2

CDR3aa: CAWSVIGGVNNSPLHF
CDR3nt: TGTGCCTGGAGTGTAATAGGGGGAGTGAATAATTCACCCCTCCACTTT
d_gene: NA
v_gene: TRBV30
abundance: many
j_gene: TRBJ1-6

CDR3aa: CASSLWEKRPINEQFF
CDR3nt: TGTGCCAGCAGTTTATGGGAGAAGCGACCGATCAATGAGCAGTTCTTC
d_gene: NA
v_gene: TRBV28
abundance: many
j_gene: TRBJ2-1

CDR3aa: CASSLEAGWDTVTDTQYF
CDR3nt: TGCGCCAGCAGCTTGGAGGCAGGTTGGGACACCGTCACAGATACGCAGTATTTT
d_gene: NA
v_gene: TRBV5-1
abundance: NA
j_gene: TRBJ2-3

CDR3aa: CATLITGDQPQHF
CDR3nt: TGCGCCACCCTTATAACAGGGGATCAGCCCCAGCATTTT
d_gene: TRBD1
v_gene: TRBV5-1
abundance: many
j_gene: TRBJ1-5

CDR3aa: CASSLGWPGTEYGYTF
CDR3nt: TGTGCCAGCAGCTTAGGATGGCCCGGGACGGAATATGGCTACACCTTC
d_gene: NA
v_gene: TRBV7-9
abundance: NA
j_gene: TRBJ1-2

CDR3aa: CATSDLGGTTPEEQFF
CDR3nt: TGTGCCACCAGTGATTTAGGGGGGACTACCCCAGAGGAGCAGTTCTTC
d_gene: NA
v_gene: TRBV24-1
abundance: NA
j_gene: TRBJ2-1

CDR3aa: CASKPGTAGNEQFF
CDR3nt: TGTGCCAGCAAACCCGGGACAGCGGGAAATGAGCAGTTCTTC
d_gene: NA
v_gene: TRBV27
abundance: many
j_gene: TRBJ2-1

CDR3aa: CASSLDSLQETQYF
CDR3nt: TGTGCCAGCAGTTTGGACAGCCTCCAAGAGACCCAGTACTTC
d_gene: NA
v_gene: TRBV28
abundance: many
j_gene: TRBJ2-5

CDR3aa: CASSLLGALNTEAFF
CDR3nt: TGTGCCAGCAGTCTCTTAGGGGCGTTGAACACTGAAGCTTTCTTT
d_gene: NA
v_gene: TRBV27
abundance: many
j_gene: TRBJ1-1

CDR3aa: CASSSRITGADTQYF
CDR3nt: TGTGCCAGCAGTTCCCGGATTACGGGGGCAGATACGCAGTATTTT
d_gene: NA
v_gene: TRBV27
abundance: NA
j_gene: TRBJ2-3

CDR3aa: CSARVEQGWGEQFF
CDR3nt: TGCAGTGCTAGAGTTGAACAGGGTTGGGGTGAGCAGTTCTTC
d_gene: NA
v_gene: TRBV20-1
abundance: many
j_gene: TRBJ2-1

CDR3aa: CASGFLTSGEETQYF
CDR3nt: TGTGCCAGCGGATTTCTGACTAGCGGCGAGGAGACCCAGTACTTC
d_gene: TRBD2
v_gene: TRBV28
abundance: many
j_gene: TRBJ2-5

CDR3aa: CASSPGGGEQYF
CDR3nt: TGTGCCAGCAGTCCAGGTGGGGGCGAGCAGTACTTC
d_gene: NA
v_gene: TRBV6-1
abundance: few
j_gene: TRBJ2-7

CDR3aa: CASRLRDRTDRQYF
CDR3nt: TGTGCCAGCAGACTCCGTGACAGGACAGATAGGCAGTATTTT
d_gene: NA
v_gene: TRBV6-1
abundance: NA
j_gene: TRBJ2-3

CDR3aa: CASSHLDRVIMYGYTF
CDR3nt: TGTGCCAGCAGCCATCTCGACAGGGTTATTATGTATGGCTACACCTTC
d_gene: TRBD1
v_gene: TRBV6-1
abundance: many
j_gene: TRBJ1-2

CDR3aa: CASSYELATMYTGELFF
CDR3nt: TGTGCCAGCAGCTATGAGCTAGCGACAATGTACACCGGGGAGCTGTTTTTT
d_gene: NA
v_gene: TRBV7-9
abundance: many
j_gene: TRBJ2-2

CDR3aa: CASSPAGFQETQYF
CDR3nt: TGTGCCAGCAGCCCCGCCGGATTTCAAGAGACCCAGTACTTC
d_gene: NA
v_gene: TRBV7-3
abundance: few
j_gene: TRBJ2-5

CDR3aa: CASSHSVYTGELFF
CDR3nt: TGTGCCAGCAGCCACAGCGTCTACACCGGGGAGCTGTTTTTT
d_gene: NA
v_gene: TRBV5-5
abundance: once
j_gene: TRBJ2-2

CDR3aa: CASRSGGYTGELFF
CDR3nt: TGTGCCAGCCGTAGCGGGGGGTACACCGGGGAGCTGTTTTTT
d_gene: TRBD2
v_gene: TRBV27
abundance: many
j_gene: TRBJ2-2

CDR3aa: CASSSRDTKRIETQYF
CDR3nt: TGTGCCAGCAGTTCCCGGGACACCAAAAGGATAGAGACCCAGTACTTC
d_gene: NA
v_gene: TRBV28
abundance: many
j_gene: TRBJ2-5

CDR3aa: CASSQGMGAPSYNEQFF
CDR3nt: TGCGCCAGCAGCCAAGGGATGGGAGCGCCCTCCTACAATGAGCAGTTCTTC
d_gene: NA
v_gene: TRBV4-1
abundance: few
j_gene: TRBJ2-1

CDR3aa: CASSTTGLSNSPLHF
CDR3nt: TGTGCCAGCAGCACGACGGGACTGTCTAATTCACCCCTCCACTTT
d_gene: NA
v_gene: TRBV5-8
abundance: few
j_gene: TRBJ1-6

CDR3aa: CAISENGPNEQYF
CDR3nt: TGTGCCATCAGTGAGAACGGTCCGAACGAGCAGTACTTC
d_gene: NA
v_gene: TRBV10-3
abundance: NA
j_gene: TRBJ2-7

CDR3aa: CSATRTGLNTEAFF
CDR3nt: TGCAGTGCCACCAGGACAGGTTTGAACACTGAAGCTTTCTTT
d_gene: TRBD1
v_gene: TRBV20-1
abundance: many
j_gene: TRBJ1-1

CDR3aa: CASSEAASGGDEQFF
CDR3nt: TGTGCCAGCAGTGAAGCGGCTAGCGGGGGCGATGAGCAGTTCTTC
d_gene: TRBD2
v_gene: TRBV6-4
abundance: many
j_gene: TRBJ2-1

CDR3aa: CASSEGDSSYSNQPQHF
CDR3nt: TGTGCCAGCAGTGAGGGGGACTCCAGTTATAGCAATCAGCCCCAGCATTTT
d_gene: NA
v_gene: TRBV6-1
abundance: NA
j_gene: TRBJ1-5

CDR3aa: CASKQAGARAYEQYF
CDR3nt: TGTGCCAGCAAACAAGCGGGAGCTAGGGCCTACGAGCAGTACTTC
d_gene: TRBD2
v_gene: TRBV5-6
abundance: few
j_gene: TRBJ2-7

CDR3aa: CASSSLPRETQYF
CDR3nt: TGTGCCAGCAGCTCTTTACCAAGGGAGACCCAGTACTTC
d_gene: NA
v_gene: TRBV7-3
abundance: many
j_gene: TRBJ2-5